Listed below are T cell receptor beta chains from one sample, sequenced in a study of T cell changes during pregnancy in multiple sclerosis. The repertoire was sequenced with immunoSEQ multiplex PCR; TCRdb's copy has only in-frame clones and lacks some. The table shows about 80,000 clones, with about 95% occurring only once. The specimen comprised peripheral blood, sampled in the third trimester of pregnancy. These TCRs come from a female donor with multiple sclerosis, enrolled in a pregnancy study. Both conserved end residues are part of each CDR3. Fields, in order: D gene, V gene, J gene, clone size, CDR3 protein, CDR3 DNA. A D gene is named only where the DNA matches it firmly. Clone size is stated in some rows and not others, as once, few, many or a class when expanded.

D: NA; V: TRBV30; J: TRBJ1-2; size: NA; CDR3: CAWSVRRDYGYTF; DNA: TGTGCCTGGAGTGTGCGCAGGGACTATGGCTACACCTTC
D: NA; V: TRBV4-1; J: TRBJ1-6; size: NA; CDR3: CASSQDRGIVSGSPLHF; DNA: TGCGCCAGCAGCCAAGATAGGGGAATTGTTAGCGGGTCACCCCTCCACTTT
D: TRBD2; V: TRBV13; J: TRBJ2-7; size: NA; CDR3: CASSFSGGAYEQYF; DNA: TGTGCCAGCAGCTTTAGCGGGGGGGCCTACGAGCAGTACTTC
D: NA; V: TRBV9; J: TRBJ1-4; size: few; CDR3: CASSVNQGSAEKLFF; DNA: TGTGCCAGCAGCGTCAATCAGGGGAGCGCCGAAAAACTGTTTTTT
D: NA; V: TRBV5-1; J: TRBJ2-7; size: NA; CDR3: CASSPVASESYEQYF; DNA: TGCGCCAGCAGCCCGGTGGCTAGCGAGTCCTACGAGCAGTACTTC
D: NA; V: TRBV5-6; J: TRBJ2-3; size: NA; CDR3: CASSLVGSLYTDTQYF; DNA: TGTGCCAGCAGCTTGGTTGGCAGTTTATACACAGATACGCAGTATTTT
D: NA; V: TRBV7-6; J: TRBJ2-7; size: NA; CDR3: CASSLVPPGWGSYEQYF; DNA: TGTGCCAGCAGCTTAGTTCCCCCAGGGTGGGGATCCTACGAGCAGTACTTC
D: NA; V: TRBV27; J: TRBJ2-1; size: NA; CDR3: CASTQGVDYNEQFF; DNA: TGTGCCAGCACCCAGGGTGTTGATTACAATGAGCAGTTCTTC
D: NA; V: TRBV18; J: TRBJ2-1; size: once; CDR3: CASSPLVGVLGNEQFF; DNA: TGTGCCAGCTCACCACTCGTGGGAGTGTTAGGTAATGAGCAGTTCTTC
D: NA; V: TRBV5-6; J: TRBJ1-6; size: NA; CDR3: CASSPAGTNSPLHF; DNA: TGTGCCAGCAGCCCAGCAGGTACTAATTCACCCCTCCACTTT
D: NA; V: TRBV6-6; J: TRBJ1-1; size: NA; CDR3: CASSYSLVSEAFF; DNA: TGTGCCAGCAGTTACTCTCTTGTCTCTGAAGCTTTCTTT
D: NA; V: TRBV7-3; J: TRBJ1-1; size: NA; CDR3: CASSLTWNTEAFF; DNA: TGTGCCAGCAGCCTGACATGGAACACTGAAGCTTTCTTT
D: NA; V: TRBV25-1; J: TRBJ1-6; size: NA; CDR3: CASSDRGNSPLHF; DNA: TGTGCCAGCAGTGACCGGGGTAATTCACCCCTCCACTTT
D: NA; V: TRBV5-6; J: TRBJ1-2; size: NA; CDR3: CASSLAGGNSYGYTF; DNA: TGTGCCAGCAGCTTGGCCGGAGGAAATTCTTATGGCTACACCTTC
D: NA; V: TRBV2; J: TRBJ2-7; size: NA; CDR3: CASGRDIVSYEQYF; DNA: TGTGCCAGCGGAAGGGACATAGTCTCCTACGAGCAGTACTTC
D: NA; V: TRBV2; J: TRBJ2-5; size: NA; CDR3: CASSGWGRVETQYF; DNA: TGTGCCAGCTCGGGATGGGGAAGGGTAGAGACCCAGTACTTC
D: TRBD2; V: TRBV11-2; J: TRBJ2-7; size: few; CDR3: CASSPGLAGVWNF; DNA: TGTGCCAGCAGCCCCGGACTAGCGGGGGTTTGGAACTTC
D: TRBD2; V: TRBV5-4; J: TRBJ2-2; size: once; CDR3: CASSFGLAGGNGELFF; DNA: TGTGCCAGCAGCTTCGGGCTAGCGGGGGGGAATGGGGAGCTGTTTTTT
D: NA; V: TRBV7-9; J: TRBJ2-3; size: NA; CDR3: CASSLGGLIERPLDTQYF; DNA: TGTGCCAGCAGCTTAGGCGGTTTAATCGAGCGCCCCCTTGATACGCAGTATTTT
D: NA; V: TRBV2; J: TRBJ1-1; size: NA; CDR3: CASSEAYNMNTEAFF; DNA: TGTGCCAGCAGTGAAGCGTATAACATGAACACTGAAGCTTTCTTT
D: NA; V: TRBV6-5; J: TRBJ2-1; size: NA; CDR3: CASSYSSRGDEQFF; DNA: TGTGCCAGCAGTTACTCCTCGAGAGGCGATGAGCAGTTCTTC
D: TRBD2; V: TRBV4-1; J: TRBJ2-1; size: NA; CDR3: CASSLSGGTYNEQFF; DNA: TGCGCCAGCAGTCTTAGCGGGGGGACCTACAATGAGCAGTTCTTC
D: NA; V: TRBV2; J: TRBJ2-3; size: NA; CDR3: CASSLRSGDTQYF; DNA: TGTGCCAGCAGTTTACGTTCGGGGGATACGCAGTATTTT
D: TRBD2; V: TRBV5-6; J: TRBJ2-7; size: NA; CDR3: CASSNQLAGATYEQYF; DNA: TGTGCCAGCAGCAATCAACTAGCGGGGGCCACCTACGAGCAGTACTTC
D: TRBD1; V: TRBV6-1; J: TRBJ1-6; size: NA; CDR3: CASSDRGRRGDSPLHF; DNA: TGTGCCAGCAGTGATAGGGGGCGAAGAGGAGATTCACCCCTCCACTTT
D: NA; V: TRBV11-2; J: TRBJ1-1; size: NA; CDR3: CASSIDRLTEAFF; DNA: TGTGCCAGCAGCATAGATAGATTGACTGAAGCTTTCTTT
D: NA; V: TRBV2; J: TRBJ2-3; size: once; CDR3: CASSDAGRADTQYF; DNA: TGTGCCAGCAGTGATGCCGGGCGGGCAGATACGCAGTATTTT
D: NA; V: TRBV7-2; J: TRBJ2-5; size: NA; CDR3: CASSLVRGQGGIETQYF; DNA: TGTGCCAGCAGCTTAGTAAGGGGGCAGGGCGGGATCGAGACCCAGTACTTC
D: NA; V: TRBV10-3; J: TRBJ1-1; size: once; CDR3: CAIRATDKAFF; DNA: TGTGCCATCAGGGCGACAGACAAAGCTTTCTTT
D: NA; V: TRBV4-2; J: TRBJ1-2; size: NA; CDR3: CASSQWLREGGDYGYTF; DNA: TGTGCCAGCAGCCAATGGTTGAGGGAAGGAGGGGACTATGGCTACACCTTC
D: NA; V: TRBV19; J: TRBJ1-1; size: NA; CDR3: CASSIRPGQMNTEAFF; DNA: TGTGCCAGTAGTATCCGTCCCGGACAGATGAACACTGAAGCTTTCTTT
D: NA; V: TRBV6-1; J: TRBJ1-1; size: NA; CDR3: CASAQEVGTEAFF; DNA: TGTGCCAGTGCTCAGGAGGTAGGGACTGAAGCTTTCTTT
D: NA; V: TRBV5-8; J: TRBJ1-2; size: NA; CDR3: CASSLQGYYTF; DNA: TGTGCCAGCAGCTTGCAGGGATATTACACCTTC
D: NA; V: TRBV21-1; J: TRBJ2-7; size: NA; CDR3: CASSPRKQGDLYEQYF; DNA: TGTGCCAGCAGCCCCCGTAAACAGGGGGATTTGTACGAGCAGTACTTC
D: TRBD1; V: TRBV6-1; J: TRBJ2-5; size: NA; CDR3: CASSWGTGAGETQYF; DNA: TGTGCCAGCAGTTGGGGGACAGGGGCCGGAGAGACCCAGTACTTC
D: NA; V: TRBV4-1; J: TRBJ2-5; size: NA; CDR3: CASSQVNPPRGQETQYF; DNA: TGCGCCAGCAGCCAAGTTAATCCCCCTCGGGGGCAAGAGACCCAGTACTTC
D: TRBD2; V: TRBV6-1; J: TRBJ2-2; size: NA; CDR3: CASRIAGGVTGELFF; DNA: TGTGCCAGCAGAATAGCGGGGGGCGTGACCGGGGAGCTGTTTTTT
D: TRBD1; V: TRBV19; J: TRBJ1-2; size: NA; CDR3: CASSTTGGAWGYTF; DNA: TGTGCCAGTAGTACCACAGGGGGCGCCTGGGGCTACACCTTC
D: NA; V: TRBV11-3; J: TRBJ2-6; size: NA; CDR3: CASSFGREGSGANVLTF; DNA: TGTGCCAGCAGTTTTGGCAGGGAAGGCTCTGGGGCCAACGTCCTGACTTTC
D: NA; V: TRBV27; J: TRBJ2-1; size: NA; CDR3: CASSPLPLIEQFF; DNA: TGTGCCAGCAGTCCACTCCCCCTGATTGAGCAGTTCTTC
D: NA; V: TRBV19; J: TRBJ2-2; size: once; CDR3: CASSLIPNTGELFF; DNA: TGTGCCAGTAGCCTAATACCGAACACCGGGGAGCTGTTTTTT
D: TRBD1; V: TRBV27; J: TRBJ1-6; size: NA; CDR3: CASSFDRGSSSPLHF; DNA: TGTGCCAGCAGTTTTGACAGGGGTAGCTCTTCACCCCTCCACTTT
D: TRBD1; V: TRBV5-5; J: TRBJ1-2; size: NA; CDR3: CASSVPGQQYGYTF; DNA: TGTGCCAGCAGCGTTCCGGGACAGCAGTATGGCTACACCTTC
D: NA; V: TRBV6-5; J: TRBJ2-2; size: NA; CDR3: CASRGRGLGGELFF; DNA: TGTGCCAGCAGGGGCAGGGGATTAGGCGGGGAGCTGTTTTTT
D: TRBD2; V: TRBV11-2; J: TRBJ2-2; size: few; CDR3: CASRPLAGGPNTGELFF; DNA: TGTGCCAGCAGGCCTCTGGCGGGGGGACCGAACACCGGGGAGCTGTTTTTT